Listed below are T cell receptor beta chains from one sample, sequenced in a study of tumor and adjacent non-tumor tissue in lung cancer. Each CDR3 protein is one row after TCRdb ran MiXCR on the multiplex PCR reads. The sample comprises around 74,000 distinct CDR3 sequences, approximately 71% of which are singletons, and roughly an eighth rests with the top ten. The sample taken for sequencing was lung tumor tissue. The source of these receptors is a woman aged 70-85 years with non-small cell lung cancer. The CDR3 runs from the conserved cysteine through the conserved F or W. A D gene is named only where the DNA matches it firmly. Some rows mark clone size as missing; the rest say once, few, many or name a class of expanded clone.

d_gene | j_gene | v_gene | abundance | CDR3nt | CDR3aa
NA | TRBJ2-7 | TRBV12-3/TRBV12-4 | once | TGTGCCAGCAGTCACGAGGGCAGCCCATCCTACGAGCAATACTTC | CASSHEGSPSYEQYF
NA | TRBJ2-7 | TRBV14 | many | TGTGCCAGCAGCCAAAGACGGGGTGTTCTAACCGAGCAGTACTTC | CASSQRRGVLTEQYF
TRBD2 | TRBJ2-1 | TRBV6-1 | once | TGTGTCAGCAGTCTCGAGATGGAACTAGCGGGGAACAATGAGCAGTTCTTC | CVSSLEMELAGNNEQFF
NA | TRBJ1-6 | TRBV4-1 | NA | TGCGCCAGCAGCACACGGGACAAGGGTTCGCCCCTCTACTTT | CASSTRDKGSPLYF
NA | TRBJ2-5 | TRBV7-9 | NA | TGTGCCAGCAGCCAAGCTTATTTATTGGTTGACGACCAAGAGACCAAGTACTTC | CASSQAYLLVDDQETKYF
NA | TRBJ2-1 | TRBV29-1 | few | TGCAGCGCCGATCGAGCTGGGACCTACAATGAGCAATCCTTC | CSADRAGTYNEQSF
NA | TRBJ2-7 | TRBV12-3/TRBV12-4 | medium-sized | TGTGCCAGCAGTCCGGGCCCCGCCAACGAGCAGTACTTC | CASSPGPANEQYF
NA | TRBJ1-1 | TRBV5-6 | many | TGTGCCAGCAGTGAATTGACAGGACTGGCGGCTTTCTTT | CASSELTGLAAFF
NA | TRBJ2-5 | TRBV28 | many | TGTGCCAGCAGACGGCAGACAGAGACCCAGTACTTC | CASRRQTETQYF
NA | TRBJ2-3 | TRBV7-3 | NA | TGTGCCAGCAGATTATCAGGTCTTCGCACAGATACGCAGTATTTT | CASRLSGLRTDTQYF
NA | TRBJ2-1 | TRBV20-1 | many | TGCAGTGCTAGAGAGCAGCCCCTACCCACCAATGAGCAGTTCTTC | CSAREQPLPTNEQFF
NA | TRBJ2-1 | TRBV29-1 | NA | TGCAGCGTAGAACGGCGGGGCATAAATAAGCAGTTCTTC | CSVERRGINKQFF
TRBD1 | TRBJ2-3 | TRBV9 | few | TGTGCCAGCAGCTCCCGGGACAGGAGCACAGATACGCAGTATTTT | CASSSRDRSTDTQYF
TRBD1 | TRBJ1-4 | TRBV5-1 | many | TGCGCCAGCAGCTTGGATGGAGACAGGGGAGATGAAAAACTGTTTTTT | CASSLDGDRGDEKLFF
NA | TRBJ1-1 | TRBV20-1 | NA | TGCAGTGCTAGAGAAGGAGTTATGAACGATGAAGCTTTCTTT | CSAREGVMNDEAFF
NA | TRBJ2-3 | TRBV4-2 | NA | TGTGCCAGCTGCCAAGATCATACCGCAGATATGCAGTATTTT | CASCQDHTADMQYF
NA | TRBJ2-5 | TRBV20-1 | many | TGCAGTGCTAGTCTCTCGGAGACCCAGTACTTC | CSASLSETQYF
NA | TRBJ2-7 | TRBV28 | NA | TGTGCCAGCAGCCCGTATTTAGCGGAAACGGGCTACGAGAAGTACTTC | CASSPYLAETGYEKYF
NA | TRBJ2-7 | TRBV5-4 | NA | TGTGCCAGCAGCGCCCGAGAAGCGGGCACCTACAAGCAGTACTTC | CASSAREAGTYKQYF
TRBD2 | TRBJ2-1 | TRBV12-3/TRBV12-4 | NA | TGTGCCAGCAGGTCGGGACTAGCGGAGTCCGATGAGGAGTTCTTC | CASRSGLAESDEEFF
NA | TRBJ1-1 | TRBV11-1 | few | TGTGCCAGCAGCTTAGCGGGGAGTGAAGCTTTCTTT | CASSLAGSEAFF
NA | TRBJ2-1 | TRBV4-1 | NA | TGCGCCAGCAGCCAACCTAGTACCCTCAGCAATGTGCAGCTCTTC | CASSQPSTLSNVQLF
NA | TRBJ2-1 | TRBV13 | many | TGTGCCAGCAGCTGGGGCCCGGGCAGCTCCTACAATGAGCAGTTCTTC | CASSWGPGSSYNEQFF
TRBD1 | TRBJ1-3 | TRBV5-4 | NA | TGTGCCAGCAGTCGACCGGGACAGGGTATTAGAAACACAATATATTTT | CASSRPGQGIRNTIYF
NA | TRBJ2-1 | TRBV28 | NA | TGTGCCAGCAGGGGGCAGGGGCCCTGGGATGAGCAGTTCTTC | CASRGQGPWDEQFF
TRBD1 | TRBJ2-7 | TRBV12-3/TRBV12-4 | NA | TGTGCCAGCAGTCCGAACAGGGGAACCAACTACGAGCAGTACTTC | CASSPNRGTNYEQYF
NA | TRBJ2-2 | TRBV12-3/TRBV12-4 | once | TGTGCCAGCAGTTTAATGGGGAACTCTGGGGTGCTGTCTTTT | CASSLMGNSGVLSF
NA | TRBJ1-1 | TRBV6-5 | NA | TGTGCCAGCAGGCGACAGAAGAACACTGATGCTTTCTTT | CASRRQKNTDAFF
NA | TRBJ2-7 | TRBV4-1 | NA | TGCGACATCAGCCCAAGTGGGTACGAGCAGTACTTC | CDISPSGYEQYF
NA | TRBJ2-7 | TRBV11-2 | NA | TGTGCCAACAGCTGGGGTGGGGGGTATAACTACGAGCAGTACTTC | CANSWGGGYNYEQYF
NA | TRBJ2-3 | TRBV6-5 | NA | TGTGCAAGTAGTTACTCGTTTATGAACACAGATAGGCAGTATTTT | CASSYSFMNTDRQYF
NA | TRBJ2-1 | TRBV19 | NA | TGTGCCAGTAGTATGTGGGGGAATGAGCAGTTCTTC | CASSMWGNEQFF
TRBD1 | TRBJ2-1 | TRBV4-1 | once | TGCGCCAGCAGCCAGGGCCGGAGAGGGGGCGATGAGCAGTTGTTC | CASSQGRRGGDEQLF
NA | TRBJ2-1 | TRBV11-2 | NA | TGTGCCAGCAGCTTAGTGGCCGGAGTCTACAATGAGCAGTTCTTC | CASSLVAGVYNEQFF
TRBD1 | TRBJ1-5 | TRBV4-2 | many | TGTGCCAGCAGCGCGGGACAGGGGTATAGCAATCAGCCCCAGCATTTT | CASSAGQGYSNQPQHF
NA | TRBJ2-1 | TRBV28 | many | TGTGCCACTACTTCGGGACCCGAGAAAGGTGAGCAGTTCTTC | CATTSGPEKGEQFF
NA | TRBJ1-2 | TRBV10-3 | NA | TGTGCCATCACAGAGACAGGATCCTATGGCTACACCTTC | CAITETGSYGYTF
TRBD2 | TRBJ2-2 | TRBV7-8 | NA | TGTGCCAGCAGCTTAGGATTTGCTAGCGGGGACACTGGGGAGTTGTTTTTT | CASSLGFASGDTGELFF
TRBD1 | TRBJ1-2 | TRBV28 | NA | TGTGCCAGCAGTCAGGGGGCGGGCTATGGCCACACCTTC | CASSQGAGYGHTF
NA | TRBJ2-5 | TRBV10-3 | NA | TGTGCCATCAGTCGACAGGATGGGAGCCTAGAGACCCAGTACTTC | CAISRQDGSLETQYF
NA | TRBJ2-7 | TRBV25-1 | NA | TGTGCCAGCAGTGAAGGGACTCTGACCGTGGGTGCGGGCGAACAGTACTTC | CASSEGTLTVGAGEQYF
TRBD1 | TRBJ2-1 | TRBV12-3/TRBV12-4 | many | TGTGCCAGCAGAAGCGGACAGGGGAAATACAATGAGCAGTTCTTC | CASRSGQGKYNEQFF
TRBD1 | TRBJ2-7 | TRBV5-4 | NA | TGTCCCAGCAGCTCCCGGGACAGGGACAGTTACGAGCAGTACTTC | CPSSSRDRDSYEQYF
NA | TRBJ2-7 | TRBV7-8 | NA | TGTGTCAGCAGCCCCGGGGCGTCTTTTAACTACGAACAGTATTTC | CVSSPGASFNYEQYF
NA | TRBJ2-5 | TRBV30 | once | TGTGCCTGGAGTTTAACGGGAGTGGAGACCCAGTGTTTC | CAWSLTGVETQCF
NA | TRBJ1-4 | TRBV14 | NA | TGTGCCGGCAGCCAAGCCGGAGGGGCCCCCCTAAAACTGTTTTTT | CAGSQAGGAPLKLFF
TRBD2 | TRBJ2-1 | TRBV10-3 | NA | TGTGACAGTAGCGGGCCTACCTACAATGGGAAGTTCTTC | CDSSGPTYNGKFF
NA | TRBJ2-1 | TRBV5-1 | NA | TGCGCCAGCAGCTTGGATGGACTACCTAAAGCGGAGCAGTTCTTC | CASSLDGLPKAEQFF
TRBD2 | TRBJ2-1 | TRBV7-8 | NA | TGCGCCAGCAGCCTATTCACGGAGACAGCGGGAGGGCCGCTCAATGAGCAGTTCTTC | CASSLFTETAGGPLNEQFF
NA | TRBJ1-5 | TRBV20-1 | NA | TGCAGTGCTTTTACTACTAGCAATCAGACCCAGCATTTT | CSAFTTSNQTQHF
NA | TRBJ1-6 | TRBV30 | many | TGTGCCTGGAGTACAGGGCGATATTCACCCCTCCACTTT | CAWSTGRYSPLHF
NA | TRBJ1-1 | TRBV4-1 | NA | TGCGCGAGCAGCCACCCCCTGAACAGTGAAGCTTTCTTT | CASSHPLNSEAFF
NA | TRBJ2-5 | TRBV11-3 | NA | TGTGCCAACAGCTTAGTCGAGGGGGAGACCCAGTACTTC | CANSLVEGETQYF
NA | TRBJ1-2 | TRBV11-1 | NA | TGTGCCAGCAGAAACGCGGGGATGGCCTATGGCTTCACCTTC | CASRNAGMAYGFTF
NA | TRBJ2-7 | TRBV28 | many | TGTGCCAGCAGTCCCCCCTTCGGCAGCTCCTACGAGCAGTACTTC | CASSPPFGSSYEQYF
TRBD1 | TRBJ1-5 | TRBV28 | NA | TGTACCAGCACAGGGGGAAATAGCAATCAGCCCCAACATTTT | CTSTGGNSNQPQHF
NA | TRBJ2-5 | TRBV4-1 | NA | TGCGCCAGCAGCGCTCCGGGATTAGCGAAAAAAAGCCAAGAGACTCAGTACTTC | CASSAPGLAKKSQETQYF